This record concerns one T cell receptor beta chain sequence. Antigen unknown. The data originate from a study of T-cell memory formation after mild COVID-19. As for the study in general: TCR clusters largely stayed donor specific.

V was shortened by 4 bases and J by 1 base, with 14 bases between the two germline ends. CDR1 and CDR2 (germline): SGHRS, YFSETQ. This CDR3 is 15 amino acids long. Each CDR3 protein gets one entry after TCRdb re-called the 5' RACE reads with MiXCR. This sample has 90,000 to 120,000 distinct CDR3 sequences, with around 17% found just once. The study, taken as a whole, reports: That cross-reactive memory joined was suggested by some responding clones appearing in pre-infection memory. The main location of contracting CD4+ clones was CM and EM, and that of contracting CD8+ clones was EMRA. Contracting clones from day 15 to 85 showed balanced CD4/CD8; later expanders favored CD4+.

The TCR originated in a man younger than 30 who had mild COVID-19 (a few samples of this study predate the infection). Cell type and time point are not known. This chain connects TRBV5-1 to TRBJ2-5, with D perhaps TRBD1 (6 bases). The sequenced sample was PBMCs or a T cell subset sorted from them (not recorded which). This CDR3 is CASSRSDSLQETQYF. The CDR3, as DNA: TGCGCCAGCAGCCGATCGGACAGCCTCCAAGAGACCCAGTACTTC.